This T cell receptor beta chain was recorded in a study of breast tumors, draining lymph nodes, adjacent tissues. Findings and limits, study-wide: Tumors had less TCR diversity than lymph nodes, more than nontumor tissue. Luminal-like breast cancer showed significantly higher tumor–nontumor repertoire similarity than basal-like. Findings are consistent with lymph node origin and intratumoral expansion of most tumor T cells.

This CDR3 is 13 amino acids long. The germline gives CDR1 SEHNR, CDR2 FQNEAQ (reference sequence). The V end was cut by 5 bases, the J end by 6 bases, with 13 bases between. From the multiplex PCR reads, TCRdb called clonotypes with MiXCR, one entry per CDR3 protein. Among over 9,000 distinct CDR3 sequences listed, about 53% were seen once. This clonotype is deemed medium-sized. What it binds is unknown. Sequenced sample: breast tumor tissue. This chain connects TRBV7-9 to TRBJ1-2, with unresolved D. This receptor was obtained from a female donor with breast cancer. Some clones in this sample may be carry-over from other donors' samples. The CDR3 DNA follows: TGTGCCAGCAGCGCCCAACTTTTTGATGGCTACACCTTC. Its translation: CASSAQLFDGYTF.